This T cell receptor (beta chain) appears in the sequencing data of a study of blood T cells in healthy people across ages. Study information: Every two T cells gave about one barcoded beta molecule via template switching.

There are 14 residues in the CDR3. Germline CDR1 reads MDHEN; CDR2 reads SYDVKM. Deletions cut 7 bases from V and 5 bases from J, with 17 bases between. General observations from the study: A conclusive naive versus antigen-experienced comparison was prevented by the unsorted PBMCs.

For the second PCR, which ran for about 6 to 11 cycles, a sample-barcoded 5' primer and a J-beta primer mix were used. From the 5' RACE reads, TCRdb called clonotypes with MiXCR, one entry per CDR3 protein. The sample has around 990,000 distinct CDR3 sequences; 20% to 25% are singletons. Peripheral blood was drawn, approximately 10 milliliters per donor. As concerns this clonotype: Antigen specificity is unknown.

These data also formed part of another study, on T cells of mothers and their children. Turning to that study: Sequencing got over 8 million TCR beta CDR3 reads from each mother and several million from each child.

V is TRBV28 and J is TRBJ1-1; no clear D. This receptor was taken from a girl aged 2 to 9 in good health. The sequencing sample was made of blood. The CDR3 spells CASTSDLGGTEAFF. The CDR3 DNA is TGTGCCAGCACTTCGGACTTGGGAGGTACTGAAGCTTTCTTT.